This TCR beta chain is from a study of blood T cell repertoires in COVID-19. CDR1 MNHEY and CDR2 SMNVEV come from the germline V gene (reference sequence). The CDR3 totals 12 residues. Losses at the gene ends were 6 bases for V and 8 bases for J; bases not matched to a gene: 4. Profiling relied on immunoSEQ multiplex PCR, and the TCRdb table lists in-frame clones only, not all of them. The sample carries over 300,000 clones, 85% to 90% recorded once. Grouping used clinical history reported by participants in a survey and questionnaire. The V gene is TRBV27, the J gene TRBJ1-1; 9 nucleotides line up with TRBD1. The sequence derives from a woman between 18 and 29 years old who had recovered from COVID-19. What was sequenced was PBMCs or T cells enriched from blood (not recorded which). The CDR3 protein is CASSRQGGEAFF. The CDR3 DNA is TGTGCCAGCAGCCGACAGGGGGGAGAAGCTTTCTTT.